The entry below gives a single TCR beta chain sequence along with its context. This entry is derived from a study of blood T cell repertoires in COVID-19. Study at large: The origin of the acute and convalescent COVID-19 samples was the United States, Italy and Spain. PBMCs, B-cell-depleted T cells, or T cells were the source of the cDNA or gDNA that made up the material.

Per the study methods: Estimates of nucleated cell counts were drawn from the amplification of reference gene primers. Some clones are missing from TCRdb's copy, which holds only in-frame ones; the method was immunoSEQ multiplex PCR. Clone size and V and J calls were adopted from that table, with D and trimming inferred from the DNA. Of about 78,000 clones listed, around nine tenths are singletons. This CDR3 is built from 14 residues. V was clipped by 3 bases and J by 11 bases, with 14 bases between them. Germline CDR1 SGHTA, CDR2 FQGNSA. Sequencing was performed on peripheral blood. This TCR derives from a man aged 45-60 years with active or convalescent COVID-19. The J gene is TRBJ1-6, the V gene TRBV7-2; maybe TRBD1 (5 bases). The CDR3 region has the DNA TGTGCCAGCAGCTTCCGGGACTTAGAAACACCCCTCCACTTT. Protein: CASSFRDLETPLHF.